Presented here are 30 T cell receptor beta chains from one specimen sequenced in a study of PD-1 blockade in classical Hodgkin lymphoma. Brentuximab vedotin exposure varied, and every patient relapsed after autologous stem cell transplantation. The method was immunoSEQ multiplex PCR; TCRdb's version includes in-frame clones alone and lacks a portion of them. The table lists about 58,000 clones, approximately 89% of them singletons. The sequencing here drew on peripheral blood mononuclear cells (PBMCs), taken before the second cycle of nivolumab. All receptors come from a human donor with classical Hodgkin lymphoma.

The chain links TRBV10-3 to TRBJ1-4; tentatively, D is TRBD1 (5 bases). The ends were cut back, 1 base at V and 3 bases at J, with 9 bases in the middle. The V gene's germline CDR1 is ENHRY and CDR2 SYGVKD. The CDR3 runs to 15 residues. The CDR3 sequence: CAISEWVGANEKLFF. In nucleotides, the CDR3 is TGTGCCATCAGTGAGTGGGTAGGGGCTAATGAAAAACTGTTTTTT.

The V gene is TRBV28, the J gene TRBJ2-6, with D possibly TRBD2 on 5 matching bases. The CDR3 spans 15 residues. The germline V gene has CDR1 MDHEN and CDR2 SYDVKM. Trimming took 3 bases from V and 0 from J, leaving 6 bases between them. The CDR3 sequence: CASSFGDSGANVLTF. The CDR3 coding sequence is TGTGCCAGCAGTTTCGGGGACTCTGGGGCCAACGTCCTGACTTTC. Looking up the rest from reference TRBV28 and TRBJ2-6 gives the full variable domain: DVKVTQSSRYLVKRTGEKVFLECVQDMDHENMFWYRQDPGLGLRLIYFSYDVKMKEKGDIPEGYSVSREKKERFSLILESASTNQTSMYLCASSFGDSGANVLTFGAGSRLTVL.

The rearrangement links TRBV4-2 to TRBJ2-2; D gene unclear. This CDR3 is 17 amino acids long. V was cut by 1 base and J by 3 bases, with 15 bases left in between. Germline CDR1 LGHNA, CDR2 YNFKEQ. The chain's CDR3 is CASSQGRGYTYTGELFF. The CDR3 coding sequence is TGTGCCAGCAGCCAAGGGCGTGGCTACACCTACACCGGGGAGCTGTTTTTT.

CDR3 coding DNA: TGTGCCAGCAGTGAAAAGGAGCGGGGGGTTAGGTACGAGCAGTACTTC. Protein: CASSEKERGVRYEQYF. The chain combines TRBV6-1 with TRBJ2-7; 9 bases line up with TRBD2. The trim removed 2 bases at V and 4 bases at J, leaving 9 bases unmatched. The germline V gene has CDR1 MNHNS and CDR2 SASEGT. This CDR3 comprises 16 residues.

As concerns this clone: This same CDR3 is encoded by further DNA sequences in the sample. Here the CDR3 reads CASSQNGLVPYEQYF. CDR3 nucleotides: TGTGCCAGCAGCCAAAACGGTCTGGTACCCTACGAGCAGTACTTC. The rearrangement joins TRBV14 to TRBJ2-7; no clear D gene. The CDR3 is 15 residues long. V was clipped by 2 bases and J by 2 bases, with 13 bases between them. CDR1 SGHDN and CDR2 FVKESK come from the germline V gene.

A single count supports this clone. J is TRBJ2-5 and V is TRBV5-1; TRBD1 matches at 7 bases. Germline V gene data show CDR1 as SGHRS and CDR2 as YFSETQ. This CDR3 is 16 amino acids long. The J segment lost 2 bases and the V segment lost 2 bases, leaving 9 bases of the junction unmatched. For the CDR3, the DNA is TGCGCCAGCAGCTTCGGGTCCGGGACAGAACAAGAGACCCAGTACTTC. Residues: CASSFGSGTEQETQYF.

This chain connects TRBV7-8 to TRBJ2-7, with a weak D call TRBD1 (5 bases). Germline loops: CDR1 SGHVS, CDR2 FQNEAQ. V was pared by 5 bases and J by 1 base, with 9 bases between. The CDR3 has 13 residues. For the CDR3, the DNA is TGTGCCAGCAGCCCAGGGTTTTCCTACGAGCAGTACTTC. The encoded protein is CASSPGFSYEQYF.

V gene TRBV5-6 combines with J gene TRBJ2-3; D gene unclear. V was shortened by 1 base and J by 1 base, with 7 bases between the two germline ends. The CDR3 totals 14 residues. The germline V gene has CDR1 SGHDT and CDR2 YYEEEE. CDR3 sequence (DNA): TGTGCCAGCAGCTTGCGGAGCGGCACAGATACGCAGTATTTT. The encoded protein is CASSLRSGTDTQYF.

The chain couples TRBV4-3 to TRBJ2-1, with TRBD2 identical over 12 bases. The length of the CDR3 is 16 residues. The J segment lost 7 bases and the V segment lost 1 base, leaving 5 bases of the junction unmatched. Germline V gene data show CDR1 as LGHNA and CDR2 as YSLEER. For the CDR3, the DNA is TGCGCCAGCAGCCAAGGACTAGCGGGAGTGACAAATGAGCAGTTCTTC. As protein: CASSQGLAGVTNEQFF.

The chain couples TRBV2 to TRBJ2-7, with D tentatively TRBD2 (5 bases). This CDR3 is built from 13 residues. Trimming removed 7 bases at V and 0 bases at J, with 10 bases between. The V gene's germline CDR1 is SNHLY and CDR2 FYNNEI. The CDR3 is CASIVATSYEQYF. CDR3 nucleotides: TGTGCCAGCATAGTAGCGACCTCCTACGAGCAGTACTTC.

V is TRBV30 and J is TRBJ1-2; TRBD1 is a possible D gene (6 bases). This CDR3 comprises 11 residues. Between the trimmed V and J ends, which lost 5 bases and 8 bases, there was a span of 12 bases. Germline CDR1 and CDR2: GTSNPN and SVGIG (reference sequence). CDR3 sequence (DNA): TGTGCCTGGCCGTATGGGGGCGGCTACACCTTC. Translated: CAWPYGGGYTF.

This clone is a singleton in its sample. V usage is TRBV2 and J usage is TRBJ1-6; D is ambiguous. Trimming pared 4 bases from V and 7 bases from J, leaving 20 bases between. The V gene's germline CDR1 is SNHLY and CDR2 FYNNEI. The CDR3 length is 17 residues. CDR3 sequence: CASSVDAVPNLNSPLHF. The CDR3 DNA reads TGTGCCAGCAGTGTAGATGCGGTGCCCAACTTGAATTCACCCCTCCACTTT.

The CDR3 DNA follows: TGTGCCAGCAGTTTAATCCGGGTTAGCGATTACACCGGGGAGCTGTTTTTT. It encodes CASSLIRVSDYTGELFF. The chain joins TRBV27 to TRBJ2-2; D may be TRBD2 (5 bases). V dropped 2 bases and J dropped 3 bases, with 16 bases sitting between them. The CDR3 is made up of 17 amino acids. Germline CDR1 reads MNHEY; CDR2 reads SMNVEV (reference sequence).

This clone was observed a single time. The chain has TRBV19 and TRBJ2-4; 9 nucleotides align to TRBD1. From germline, CDR1 is LNHDA and CDR2 SQIVND (reference sequence). After removal of 8 bases from V and 10 bases from J, the junction contained 9 bases not matched to a gene. The CDR3 has 13 residues. CDR3 sequence reads: CASRWGTGRIQYF. CDR3 bases: TGTGCCAGTCGCTGGGGGACAGGGAGAATTCAGTACTTC.

This chain joins TRBV9 and TRBJ2-2; D is ambiguous. Germline V gene lookup returns CDR1 SGDLS and CDR2 YYNGEE. V lost 3 bases and J 3 bases, leaving 3 bases between the germline ends. The CDR3 sequence is 12 residues long. CDR3 sequence (DNA): TGTGCCAGCAGCGAGGACACCGGGGAGCTGTTTTTT. It encodes CASSEDTGELFF.

The chain is built from TRBV7-7 and TRBJ2-1; TRBD2 is a possible D gene (6 bases). The CDR3 spans 13 residues. CDR1 is SSHAT, CDR2 FNYEAQ, per germline (reference sequence). V lost 5 bases to trimming and J lost 10 bases, with 15 bases between them. CDR3 in DNA: TGTGCCAGCAGCCCCAGCGGGTCAGGGGAGCAGTTCTTC. Protein product: CASSPSGSGEQFF. The entire variable domain, with the rest obtained from reference TRBV7-7 and TRBJ2-1, is as follows: GAGVSQSPRYKVTKRGQDVTLRCDPISSHATLYWYQQALGQGPEFLTYFNYEAQPDKSGLPSDRFSAERPEGSISTLTIQRTEQRDSAMYRCASSPSGSGEQFFGPGTRLTVL.

This chain uses TRBV7-3 with TRBJ2-1, with 7 bases lining up with TRBD1. CDR3 size: 15 residues. J gave up 8 bases and V 5 bases, and 12 bases lay outside the gene matches. Germline V CDR1 and CDR2: SGHTA, FQGTGA. Here the CDR3 reads CASSPTGTVLDEQFF. CDR3 coding DNA: TGTGCCAGCAGCCCAACCGGGACAGTGCTCGATGAGCAGTTCTTC. The full variable domain, rest sourced from reference TRBV7-3 and TRBJ2-1, is GAGVSQTPSNKVTEKGKYVELRCDPISGHTALYWYRQSLGQGPEFLIYFQGTGAADDSGLPNDRFFAVRPEGSVSTLKIQRTERGDSAVYLCASSPTGTVLDEQFFGPGTRLTVL.

V is TRBV4-1 and J is TRBJ1-2, with no clear D. Per the germline V gene, CDR1 is MGHRA and CDR2 is YSYEKL. Deletions cut 0 bases from V and 4 bases from J, with 6 bases between. The CDR3 spans 13 residues. Here the CDR3 DNA reads TGCGCCAGCAGCCAAGATCGCGGCTATGGCTACACCTTC. Amino acids: CASSQDRGYGYTF.

This rearrangement joins TRBV21-1 to TRBJ2-1; TRBD1, the table's D call, was not compared with the DNA. TRBV21-1 is flagged as a pseudogene. There are 16 residues in the CDR3. CDR3 in DNA: TGTGCCAGCAGCAAAGTAAACACAGGGAAAGACAATGAGCAGTTCTTC. It yields the protein CASSKVNTGKDNEQFF.

The V and J genes are TRBV2 and TRBJ2-7; 10 bases agree with TRBD2. CDR1 SNHLY and CDR2 FYNNEI come from the germline V gene. This CDR3 has 13 residues. V dropped 7 bases and J dropped 2; count of bases not matched to a gene: 2. This CDR3 is CASKGTSAYEQYF. The CDR3 nucleotides are TGTGCCAGCAAAGGGACTAGCGCCTACGAGCAGTACTTC.

The CDR3 loop is CASSIGGVYEQYF. DNA for the CDR3: TGTGCCAGTAGTATCGGCGGGGTCTACGAGCAGTACTTC. The chain employs TRBV19 and TRBJ2-7; weak D call: TRBD2 (6 bases). The CDR3 totals 13 residues. With 3 bases removed from V and 3 bases from J, the gap between germline ends came to 9 bases. Germline V lookup: CDR1 LNHDA, CDR2 SQIVND (reference sequence).

The CDR3 protein is CASTRLAGLKETQYF. Here the CDR3 DNA reads TGTGCCAGCACCAGACTAGCGGGGCTTAAAGAGACCCAGTACTTC. The chain employs TRBV7-8 and TRBJ2-5; 11 bases agree with TRBD2. The length of the CDR3 is 15 residues. The germline V gene encodes CDR1 SGHVS and CDR2 FQNEAQ. The ends lost 7 bases at V and 3 bases at J; junction bases unmatched: 7. Full variable domain (outside the CDR3, taken from reference TRBV7-8 and TRBJ2-5): GAGVSQSPRYKVAKRGQDVALRCDPISGHVSLFWYQQALGQGPEFLTYFQNEAQLDKSGLPSDRFFAERPEGSVSTLKIQRTQQEDSAVYLCASTRLAGLKETQYFGPGTRLLVL.

The rearrangement links TRBV7-8 to TRBJ2-1; D call uncertain. The CDR3 sequence is 13 residues long. Between the trimmed V and J ends, which lost 4 bases and 6 bases, there was a span of 10 bases. The germline V gene encodes CDR1 SGHVS and CDR2 FQNEAQ. The DNA for the CDR3 is TGTGCCAGCAGCTCCCGGGCGTTCAATGAGCAGTTCTTC. This encodes CASSSRAFNEQFF.

The rearrangement links TRBV29-1 to TRBJ1-1; D is perhaps TRBD1 (6 bases). Germline V lookup: CDR1 SQVTM, CDR2 ANQGSEA. With 4 bases removed from V and 4 bases from J, the gap between germline ends came to 10 bases. CDR3 length: 12 residues. CDR3 residues: CSVVQGFTEAFF. CDR3 coding DNA: TGCAGCGTTGTACAGGGTTTCACTGAAGCTTTCTTT.

V usage is TRBV15 and J usage is TRBJ2-7; no firm D call. The CDR3 consists of 16 residues. The V gene lost 0 bases and the J gene lost 0 bases, with 12 bases spanning the gap. Per germline, CDR1 LNHNV and CDR2 YYDKDF (reference sequence). In DNA form, the CDR3 reads TGTGCCACCAGCAGAGATCCCGGGCAGTCCTCCTACGAGCAGTACTTC. Translation: CATSRDPGQSSYEQYF. Full variable domain (remainder filled in from reference TRBV15 and TRBJ2-7): DAMVIQNPRYQVTQFGKPVTLSCSQTLNHNVMYWYQQKSSQAPKLLFHYYDKDFNNEADTPDNFQSRRPNTSFCFLDIRSPGLGDTAMYLCATSRDPGQSSYEQYFGPGTRLTVT.

This sequence joins TRBV27 and TRBJ2-7; D might be TRBD1 (6 bases). Germline V gene data show CDR1 as MNHEY and CDR2 as SMNVEV (reference sequence). V was trimmed by 7 bases and J by 1 base, leaving 17 bases between them. The CDR3 consists of 15 residues. CDR3 nucleotides: TGTGCCAGCATGTACAGGGTAGGAGGATCCTACGAGCAGTACTTC. Protein sequence: CASMYRVGGSYEQYF.

The chain employs TRBV1 and TRBJ2-3; the D segment call TRBD2 is taken from the table without a DNA check. TRBV1 corresponds to a pseudogene. The CDR3 spans 16 residues. In DNA, the CDR3 is TGCACCAGCAGCCAAGTTCCACGGGGGAGCACAGATACGCAGTATTTT. It codes for CTSSQVPRGSTDTQYF.

The chain uses TRBV29-1 and TRBJ2-7; D call uncertain. V dropped 4 bases and J dropped 2 bases, with 12 bases sitting between them. Germline V lookup: CDR1 SQVTM, CDR2 ANQGSEA. This CDR3 is built from 13 residues. CDR3 loop: CSVAGDRTYEQYF. The CDR3 DNA follows: TGCAGCGTTGCTGGGGATAGGACCTACGAGCAGTACTTC.

The chain is built from TRBV7-3 and TRBJ2-1; 12 nucleotides match TRBD2. The CDR3 is 16 amino acids. Germline V gene data show CDR1 as SGHTA and CDR2 as FQGTGA. Losses at the gene ends were 8 bases for V and 8 bases for J; bases not matched to a gene: 13. The DNA for the CDR3 is TGTGCCAGCGTTTCGACCACACTAGCGGGAGGCGATGAGCAGTTCTTC. Protein sequence: CASVSTTLAGGDEQFF.

This clone was recorded once. The chain joins TRBV10-1 to TRBJ2-1; a weak D match, TRBD1 (6 bases). CDR1 is WNHNN, CDR2 SYGVQD, per germline (reference sequence). There are 13 residues in the CDR3. Trimming took 4 bases from V and 7 from J, leaving 11 bases between them. The CDR3 reads CASSGTVSNEQFF. The CDR3, as DNA: TGCGCCAGCAGTGGGACAGTTTCAAATGAGCAGTTCTTC.